This TCR beta chain was sequenced during a study of post-analysis software for immune sequencing data. Study-level findings and limits: TRBV5-6, TRBV5-1 and TRBV20-1 were among four to six TRBV segments more frequent in patients than controls.

About this clonotype itself: Its target is unknown.

The CDR3 consists of 13 residues. Deletions cut 5 bases from V and 4 bases from J, with 11 bases between. Germline CDR1 SGHTA, CDR2 FQGTGA. Tagging with unique molecular identifiers was a feature of the TCR beta cDNA libraries. In TCRdb, the PCR reads were re-called with MiXCR into one record per CDR3 protein. The sample carries 350,000 to 450,000 distinct CDR3 sequences, approximately 38% recorded once. Input material: blood. The clonotype originates from a girl between 2 and 10 years old with multiple sclerosis. The chain has TRBV7-3 and TRBJ1-1; D unclear. CDR3 sequence: CASSPTSLTEAFF. The CDR3 DNA follows: TGTGCCAGCAGCCCGACGTCGCTCACTGAAGCTTTCTTT.